This T cell receptor (beta chain) emerged from a study of neurological immune-mediated disorders. Study-wide results and limits: The study found no CDR3 amino acid sequences shared by expanded clones across subjects, suggesting private repertoires in all groups.

This clonotype was seen a handful of times. No antigen is known for it. The time point: longitudinal time-point 3. Germline V gene sequence: CDR1 KGHSH, CDR2 LQKENI. V was trimmed by 3 bases and J by 4 bases, leaving 3 bases between them. The CDR3 covers 11 residues. TCRdb used MiXCR to reprocess the 5' RACE reads, holding one entry per CDR3 protein. The table has around 100,000 distinct CDR3 sequences, roughly a tenth seen once. The chain combines TRBV18 with TRBJ1-1, with unresolved D. Material for sequencing was PBMCs. The sequence derives from a female donor with HTLV-1-associated myelopathy (HAM/TSP). The CDR3 region has the DNA TGTGCCAGCTCACCGGCCACTGAAGCTTTCTTT. The encoded protein is CASSPATEAFF. The whole variable domain, remainder taken from reference TRBV18 and TRBJ1-1, is NAGVMQNPRHLVRRRGQEARLRCSPMKGHSHVYWYRQLPEEGLKFMVYLQKENIIDESGMPKERFSAEFPKEGPSILRIQQVVRGDSAAYFCASSPATEAFFGQGTRLTVV.